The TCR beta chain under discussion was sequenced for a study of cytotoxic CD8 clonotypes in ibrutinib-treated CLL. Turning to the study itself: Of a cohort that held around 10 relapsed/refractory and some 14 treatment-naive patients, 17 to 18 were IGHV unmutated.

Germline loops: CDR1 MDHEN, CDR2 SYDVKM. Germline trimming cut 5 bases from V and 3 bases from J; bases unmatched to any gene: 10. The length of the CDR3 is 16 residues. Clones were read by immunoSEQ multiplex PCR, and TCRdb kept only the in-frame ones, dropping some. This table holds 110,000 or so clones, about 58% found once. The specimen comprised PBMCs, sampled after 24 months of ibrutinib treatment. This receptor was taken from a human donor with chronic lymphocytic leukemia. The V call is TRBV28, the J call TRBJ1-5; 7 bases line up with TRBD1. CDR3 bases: TGTGCCAGCAGTCTGATGCTACAGGGGAACAATCAGCCCCAGCATTTT. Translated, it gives CASSLMLQGNNQPQHF.